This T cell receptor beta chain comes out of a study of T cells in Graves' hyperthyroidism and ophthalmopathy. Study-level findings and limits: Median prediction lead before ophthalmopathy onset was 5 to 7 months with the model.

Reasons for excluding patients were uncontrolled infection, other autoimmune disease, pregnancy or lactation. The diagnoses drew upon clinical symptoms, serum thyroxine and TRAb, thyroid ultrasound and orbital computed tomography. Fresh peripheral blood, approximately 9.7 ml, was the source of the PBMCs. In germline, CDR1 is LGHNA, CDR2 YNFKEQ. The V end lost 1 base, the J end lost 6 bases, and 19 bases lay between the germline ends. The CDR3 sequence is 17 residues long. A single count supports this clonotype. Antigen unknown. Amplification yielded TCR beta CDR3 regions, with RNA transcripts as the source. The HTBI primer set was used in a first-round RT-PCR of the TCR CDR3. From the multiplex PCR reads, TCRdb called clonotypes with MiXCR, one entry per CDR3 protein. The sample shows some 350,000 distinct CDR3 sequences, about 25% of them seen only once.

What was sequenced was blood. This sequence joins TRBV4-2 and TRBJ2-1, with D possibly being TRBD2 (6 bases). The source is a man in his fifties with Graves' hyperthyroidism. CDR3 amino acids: CASSQAGRAGSGNEQFF. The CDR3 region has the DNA TGTGCCAGCAGCCAAGCAGGACGGGCCGGGAGTGGCAATGAGCAGTTCTTC.